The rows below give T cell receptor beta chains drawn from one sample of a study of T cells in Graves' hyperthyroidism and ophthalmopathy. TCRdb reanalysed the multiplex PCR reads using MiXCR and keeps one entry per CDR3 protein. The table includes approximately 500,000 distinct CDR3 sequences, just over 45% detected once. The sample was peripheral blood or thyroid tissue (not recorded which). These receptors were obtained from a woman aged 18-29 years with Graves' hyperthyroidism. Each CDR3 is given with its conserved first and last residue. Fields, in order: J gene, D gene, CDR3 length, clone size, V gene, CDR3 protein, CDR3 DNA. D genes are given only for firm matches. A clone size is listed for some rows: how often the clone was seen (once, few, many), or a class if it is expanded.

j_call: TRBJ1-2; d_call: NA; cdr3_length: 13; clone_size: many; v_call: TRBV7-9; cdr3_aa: CASSEFGRVLYTF; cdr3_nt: TGTGCCAGCAGCGAATTCGGACGGGTACTATACACCTTC
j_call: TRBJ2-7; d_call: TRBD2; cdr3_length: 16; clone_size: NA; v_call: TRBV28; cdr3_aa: CASSLAGTSGTYEQYF; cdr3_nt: TGTGCCAGCAGTTTGGCCGGGACTAGCGGGACCTACGAGCAGTACTTC
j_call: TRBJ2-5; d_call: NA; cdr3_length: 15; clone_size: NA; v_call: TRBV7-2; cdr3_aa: CASSRPGTVEETQYF; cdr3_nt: TGTGCCAGCAGCCGGCCCGGGACGGTAGAAGAGACCCAGTACTTC
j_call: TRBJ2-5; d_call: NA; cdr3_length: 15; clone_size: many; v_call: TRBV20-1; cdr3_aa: CSARPTIGGMETQYF; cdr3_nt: TGCAGTGCTAGACCGACAATAGGAGGGATGGAGACCCAGTACTTC
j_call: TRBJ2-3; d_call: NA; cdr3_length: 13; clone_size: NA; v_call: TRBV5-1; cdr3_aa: CASSPPGVDTQYF; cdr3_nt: TGCGCCAGCAGCCCCCCGGGGGTGGATACGCAGTATTTT
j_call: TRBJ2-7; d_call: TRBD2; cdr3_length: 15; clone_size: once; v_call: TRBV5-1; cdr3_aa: CASVATSGSGYEQYF; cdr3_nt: TGCGCCAGCGTCGCGACTAGCGGGAGTGGCTACGAGCAGTACTTC
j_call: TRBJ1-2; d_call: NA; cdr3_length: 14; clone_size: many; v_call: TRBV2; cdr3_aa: CASSGWTKNYGYTF; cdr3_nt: TGTGCCAGCAGTGGTTGGACAAAGAACTATGGCTACACCTTC
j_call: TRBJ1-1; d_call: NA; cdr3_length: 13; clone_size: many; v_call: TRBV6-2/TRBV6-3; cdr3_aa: CASEAGDYTEAFF; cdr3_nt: TGTGCCAGCGAGGCGGGGGACTACACTGAAGCTTTCTTT
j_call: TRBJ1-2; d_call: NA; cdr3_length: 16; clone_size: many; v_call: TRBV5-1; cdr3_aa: CASRPLGSGGNYGYTF; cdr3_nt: TGCGCCAGCAGGCCACTGGGGTCTGGGGGGAACTATGGCTACACCTTC
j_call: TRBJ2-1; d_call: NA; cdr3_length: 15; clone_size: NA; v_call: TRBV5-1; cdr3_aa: CASSLRAGSYNEQFF; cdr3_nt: TGCGCCAGCAGCTTGAGAGCCGGCTCCTACAATGAACAGTTCTTC
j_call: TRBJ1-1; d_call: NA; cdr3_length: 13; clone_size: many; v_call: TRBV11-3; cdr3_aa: CASSLWDTTEAFF; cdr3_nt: TGTGCCAGCAGCTTGTGGGATACCACTGAAGCTTTCTTT
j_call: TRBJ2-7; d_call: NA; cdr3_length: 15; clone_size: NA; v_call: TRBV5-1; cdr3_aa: CASTAYTGSTYEQYF; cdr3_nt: TGCGCCAGCACGGCCTATACAGGGAGCACCTACGAGCAGTACTTC
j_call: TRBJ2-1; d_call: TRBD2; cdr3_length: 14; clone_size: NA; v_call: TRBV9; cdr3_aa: CASSVGGRANEQFF; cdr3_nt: TGTGCCAGCAGCGTAGGCGGGAGGGCCAATGAGCAGTTCTTC
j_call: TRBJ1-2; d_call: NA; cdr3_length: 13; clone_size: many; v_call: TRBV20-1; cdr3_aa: CSAIPTGNYGYTF; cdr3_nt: TGCAGTGCTATCCCGACGGGGAACTATGGCTACACCTTC
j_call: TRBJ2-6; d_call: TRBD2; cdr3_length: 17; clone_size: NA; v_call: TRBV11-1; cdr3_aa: CASSRAGARSGANVLTF; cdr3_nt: TGTGCCAGCAGCCGAGCGGGGGCCCGATCTGGGGCCAACGTCCTGACTTTC
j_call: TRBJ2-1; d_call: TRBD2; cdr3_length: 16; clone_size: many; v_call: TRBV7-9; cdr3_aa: CASSLRLAGGNNEQFF; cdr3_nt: TGTGCCAGCAGCTTGAGGTTAGCGGGAGGCAACAATGAGCAGTTCTTC
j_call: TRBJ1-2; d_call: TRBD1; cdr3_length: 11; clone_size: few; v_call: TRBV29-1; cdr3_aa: CSVEGTGGYTF; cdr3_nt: TGCAGCGTTGAAGGGACAGGGGGCTACACCTTC
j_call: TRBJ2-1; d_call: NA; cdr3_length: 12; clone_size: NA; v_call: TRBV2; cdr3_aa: CASLSRDNEQFF; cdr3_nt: TGTGCCAGCCTCTCGCGGGACAATGAGCAGTTCTTC
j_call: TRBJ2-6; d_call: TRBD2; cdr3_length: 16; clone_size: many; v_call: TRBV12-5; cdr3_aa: CASGLVGLAGANVLTF; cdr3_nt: TGTGCTAGTGGTTTGGTAGGACTAGCTGGGGCCAACGTCCTGACTTTC
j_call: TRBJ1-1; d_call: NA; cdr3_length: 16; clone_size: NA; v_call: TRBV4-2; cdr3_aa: CASSQEASGWGTEAFF; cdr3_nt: TGTGCCAGCAGCCAAGAGGCTAGCGGGTGGGGAACTGAAGCTTTCTTT
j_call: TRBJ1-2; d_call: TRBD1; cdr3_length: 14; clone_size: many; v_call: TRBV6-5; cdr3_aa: CASSYGDRGEGYTF; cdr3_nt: TGTGCCAGCAGTTACGGGGACAGGGGGGAGGGCTACACCTTC
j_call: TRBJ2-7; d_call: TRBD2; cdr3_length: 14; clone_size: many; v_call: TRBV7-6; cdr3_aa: CASSLGTSDYEQYF; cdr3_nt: TGTGCCAGCAGCCTAGGGACTAGCGACTACGAGCAGTACTTC
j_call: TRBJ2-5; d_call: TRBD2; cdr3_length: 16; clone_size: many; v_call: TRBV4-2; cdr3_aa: CASSQELAGGEETQYF; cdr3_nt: TGTGCCAGCAGCCAAGAGCTAGCGGGAGGGGAAGAGACCCAGTACTTC
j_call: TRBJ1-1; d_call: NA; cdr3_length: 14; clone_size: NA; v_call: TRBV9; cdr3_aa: CASSVDPQNTEAFF; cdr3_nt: TGTGCCAGCAGCGTAGATCCTCAGAACACTGAAGCTTTCTTT
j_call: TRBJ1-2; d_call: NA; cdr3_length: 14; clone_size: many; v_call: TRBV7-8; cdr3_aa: CASSSLGQRDGYTF; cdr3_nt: TGTGCCAGCAGCTCCTTGGGACAACGCGACGGCTACACCTTC
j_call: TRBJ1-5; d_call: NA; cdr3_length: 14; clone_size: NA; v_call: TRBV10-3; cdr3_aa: CAITGRRDNQPQHF; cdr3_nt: TGTGCCATCACCGGACGCAGGGACAATCAGCCCCAGCATTTT
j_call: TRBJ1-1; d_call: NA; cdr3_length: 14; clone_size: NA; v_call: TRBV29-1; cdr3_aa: CSGTSGLDTVEAFF; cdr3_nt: TGCAGCGGAACTAGCGGGCTCGATACGGTTGAAGCTTTCTTT
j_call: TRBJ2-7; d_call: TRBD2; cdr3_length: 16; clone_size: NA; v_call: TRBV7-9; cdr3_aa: CASTRGGSGYSYEQYF; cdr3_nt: TGTGCCAGCACCCGGGGCGGTAGCGGGTATTCCTACGAGCAGTACTTC
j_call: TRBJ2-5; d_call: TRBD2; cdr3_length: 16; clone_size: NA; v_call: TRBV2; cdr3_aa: CASSQPGGRAEETQYF; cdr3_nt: TGTGCCAGCAGCCAGCCTGGCGGGAGGGCCGAGGAGACCCAGTACTTC
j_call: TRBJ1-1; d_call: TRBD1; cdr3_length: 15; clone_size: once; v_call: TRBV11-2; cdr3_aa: CASSRGTGTRLEAFF; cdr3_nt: TGTGCCAGCAGCCGGGGGACAGGGACTCGGTTAGAAGCTTTCTTT
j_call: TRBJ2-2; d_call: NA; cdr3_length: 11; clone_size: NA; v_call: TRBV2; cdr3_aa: CASSKTGELFF; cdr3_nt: TGTGCCAGCAGTAAGACAGGGGAGCTGTTTTTT
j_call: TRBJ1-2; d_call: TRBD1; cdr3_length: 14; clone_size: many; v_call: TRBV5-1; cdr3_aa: CASSVSPGQTGYTF; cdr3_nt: TGCGCCAGCAGCGTATCTCCGGGACAGACTGGCTACACCTTC
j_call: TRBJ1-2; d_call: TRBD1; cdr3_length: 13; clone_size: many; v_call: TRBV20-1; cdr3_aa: CSASGTGHYGYTF; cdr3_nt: TGCAGTGCTAGTGGGACAGGCCACTATGGCTACACCTTC
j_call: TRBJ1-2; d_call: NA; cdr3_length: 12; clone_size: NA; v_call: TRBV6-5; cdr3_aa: CASGAEGYGYTF; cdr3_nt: TGTGCCAGCGGTGCGGAGGGCTATGGCTACACCTTC
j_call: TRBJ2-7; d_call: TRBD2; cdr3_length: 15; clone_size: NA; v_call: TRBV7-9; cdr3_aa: CASSWTSGDYNEQYF; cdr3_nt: TGTGCCAGCAGCTGGACTAGCGGAGACTACAATGAGCAGTACTTC
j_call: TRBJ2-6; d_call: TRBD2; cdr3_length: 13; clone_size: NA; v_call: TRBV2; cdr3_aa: CASSGWGGNVLTF; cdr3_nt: TGTGCCAGCAGTGGGTGGGGGGGCAACGTCCTGACTTTC
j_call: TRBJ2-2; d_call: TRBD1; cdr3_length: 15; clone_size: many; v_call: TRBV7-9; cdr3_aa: CASSLGQGASGELFF; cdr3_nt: TGTGCCAGCAGCTTAGGACAGGGGGCATCTGGGGAGCTGTTTTTT
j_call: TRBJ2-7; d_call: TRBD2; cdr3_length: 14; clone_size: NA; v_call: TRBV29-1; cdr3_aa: CSLRPSGSSPEQYF; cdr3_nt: TGCAGCCTCCGACCTAGCGGGAGCTCTCCTGAGCAGTACTTC
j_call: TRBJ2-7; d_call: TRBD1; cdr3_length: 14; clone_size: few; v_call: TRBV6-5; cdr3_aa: CASSYGRGHYEQYF; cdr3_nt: TGTGCCAGCAGTTACGGCAGGGGGCATTACGAGCAGTACTTC
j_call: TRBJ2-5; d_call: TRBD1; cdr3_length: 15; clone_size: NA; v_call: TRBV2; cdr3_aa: CASSDWDRANQPQYF; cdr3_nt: TGTGCCAGCAGTGATTGGGACAGGGCGAATCAGCCCCAGTACTTC
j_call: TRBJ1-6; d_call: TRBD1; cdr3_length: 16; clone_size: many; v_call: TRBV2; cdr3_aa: CASSGQGAQRNSPLHF; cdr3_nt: TGTGCCAGCAGTGGCCAGGGGGCTCAACGTAATTCACCCCTCCACTTT
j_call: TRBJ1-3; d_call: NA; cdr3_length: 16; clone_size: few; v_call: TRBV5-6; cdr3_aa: CASSLLTGLTGNTIYF; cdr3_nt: TGTGCCAGCAGCTTGCTAACGGGGCTCACTGGAAACACCATATATTTT
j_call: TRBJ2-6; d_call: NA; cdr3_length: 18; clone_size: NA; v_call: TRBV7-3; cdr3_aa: CASSFGAGLNSGANVLTF; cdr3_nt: TGTGCCAGCAGCTTCGGGGCGGGATTAAACTCTGGGGCCAACGTCCTGACTTTC
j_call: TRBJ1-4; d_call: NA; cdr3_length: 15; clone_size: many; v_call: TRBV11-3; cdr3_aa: CASSRRTPTNEKLFF; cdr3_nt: TGTGCCAGCAGCCGAAGGACACCAACTAATGAAAAACTGTTTTTT